The 10 T cell receptor beta chains below were found in one sample sequenced in a study of T-cell reconstitution after alpha-beta-depleted transplantation in children. Construction of the TCRbeta library involved unique molecular identifiers. TCRdb analysed the PCR reads with MiXCR anew, one entry per CDR3 protein. The table shows roughly 340,000 distinct CDR3 sequences, with under 20% occurring only once. Sequencing used PBMCs, mostly from graft donor cells, obtained 360 days after TCRalphabeta/CD19-depleted stem cell transplant. The receptors were gathered from a male patient under 10 years old who had a stem cell transplant for acute lymphoblastic leukemia, so the T cells may come from the graft donor.

In this sample, this clonotype turned up a few times. The chain links TRBV2 to TRBJ2-1, with 11 bases aligning to TRBD2. From germline, CDR1 is SNHLY and CDR2 FYNNEI. CDR3 length: 16 amino acids. The V and J ends lost 2 bases and 6 bases, in that order; junction bases with no gene match: 6. CDR3 in amino acids: CASSEWGTSGTNEQFF. In DNA, the CDR3 is TGTGCCAGCAGTGAATGGGGGACTAGCGGTACCAATGAGCAGTTCTTC.

This chain uses TRBV27 with TRBJ2-1; D might be TRBD2 (5 bases). The CDR3 runs to 15 residues. With 5 bases removed from V and 4 bases from J, the gap between germline ends came to 15 bases. Germline V gene lookup returns CDR1 MNHEY and CDR2 SMNVEV (reference sequence). The CDR3 sequence: CASSPIANIYNEQFF. The CDR3 DNA sequence: TGTGCCAGCAGTCCCATAGCGAATATTTACAATGAGCAGTTCTTC.

This clonotype has more than one count but fewer than ten. The gene calls are TRBV5-5 and TRBJ2-1; 10 bases fit TRBD2. The V segment lost 5 bases and the J segment 1 base; nucleotides outside the gene matches: 12. The CDR3 length is 18 residues. CDR1 is SGHKS, CDR2 YYEKEE, per germline (reference sequence). This chain's CDR3 is CASRWGLAGAKSYNEQFF. The CDR3 DNA reads TGTGCCAGCAGGTGGGGGCTAGCGGGAGCCAAATCCTACAATGAGCAGTTCTTC. Drawing the rest from reference TRBV5-5 and TRBJ2-1, the complete variable domain is DAGVTQSPTHLIKTRGQQVTLRCSPISGHKSVSWYQQVLGQGPQFIFQYYEKEERGRGNFPDRFSARQFPNYSSELNVNALLLGDSALYLCASRWGLAGAKSYNEQFFGPGTRLTVL.

The J gene is TRBJ2-1, the V gene TRBV7-8, with D possibly matching TRBD1 (6 bases). The CDR3 has 15 amino acids. The germline V and J ends were trimmed by 6 bases and 9 bases, with 21 bases remaining between them. Germline V CDR1 and CDR2: SGHVS, FQNEAQ. The CDR3 nucleotides are TGTGCCAGCAGAGGCCGGGCAGGGGACAATGGTGAGCAGTTCTTC. This codes for CASRGRAGDNGEQFF.

The chain uses TRBV11-2 and TRBJ2-7; TRBD2 aligns across 7 bases. With V trimmed by 0 bases and J by 0 bases, 2 bases remained unmatched. This CDR3 is 15 amino acids long. Germline V gene data show CDR1 as SGHAT and CDR2 as FQNNGV. The DNA for the CDR3 is TGTGCCAGCAGCTTAGATCCTAGCGGCTCCTACGAGCAGTACTTC. Translating gives CASSLDPSGSYEQYF.

This clonotype was recorded many times. This chain joins TRBV6-1 and TRBJ1-1; D may be TRBD1 (6 bases). CDR3 length: 18 amino acids. The germline CDR1 and CDR2 sequences are MNHNS and SASEGT. Trimming left V 2 bases short and J 0 bases short, with 19 bases between. The CDR3 DNA follows: TGTGCCAGCAGTGAACCGCGGGACACTTGGGGTATGAACACTGAAGCTTTCTTT. This sequence encodes CASSEPRDTWGMNTEAFF.

This clonotype showed up many times. The DNA for the CDR3 is TGTGCCAGCAGACGGGGGAGTGAGACCCAGTACTTC. Its translation is CASRRGSETQYF. The rearrangement links TRBV12-3 or TRBV12-4 to TRBJ2-5, with D perhaps matching TRBD2 (6 bases). The CDR3 has 12 residues. Between the trimmed V and J ends, which lost 6 bases and 5 bases, there was a span of 10 bases.

This clonotype has ten or more counts. This chain connects TRBV12-3 or TRBV12-4 to TRBJ2-5; 11 positions agree with TRBD2. CDR3 length: 15 residues. The ends lost 6 bases at V and 5 bases at J; junction bases unmatched: 8. Written as DNA, the CDR3 is TGTGCCAGCAGCTCCCTAGCGGGAGGTAGGGAGACCCAGTACTTC. Its translation is CASSSLAGGRETQYF.

The V call is TRBV7-9, the J call TRBJ2-1, with 14 bases identical to TRBD2. The length of the CDR3 is 16 residues. The V and J ends lost 5 bases and 6 bases, in that order; junction bases with no gene match: 6. The germline CDR1 and CDR2 sequences are SEHNR and FQNEAQ (reference sequence). The CDR3 nucleotides are TGTGCCAGCAGCCAACCGGGACTAGCGGGAGCCAATGAGCAGTTCTTC. This gives the protein CASSQPGLAGANEQFF.

There are many counts of this clonotype. This sequence joins TRBV12-3 or TRBV12-4 and TRBJ2-1, with D perhaps TRBD2 (5 bases). This CDR3 region has 17 residues. Trimming pared 3 bases from V and 5 bases from J, leaving 20 bases between. The CDR3 here is CASSFFLLIDGDNEQFF. Written as DNA, the CDR3 is TGTGCCAGCAGTTTTTTCCTCCTTATTGACGGGGACAATGAGCAGTTCTTC.